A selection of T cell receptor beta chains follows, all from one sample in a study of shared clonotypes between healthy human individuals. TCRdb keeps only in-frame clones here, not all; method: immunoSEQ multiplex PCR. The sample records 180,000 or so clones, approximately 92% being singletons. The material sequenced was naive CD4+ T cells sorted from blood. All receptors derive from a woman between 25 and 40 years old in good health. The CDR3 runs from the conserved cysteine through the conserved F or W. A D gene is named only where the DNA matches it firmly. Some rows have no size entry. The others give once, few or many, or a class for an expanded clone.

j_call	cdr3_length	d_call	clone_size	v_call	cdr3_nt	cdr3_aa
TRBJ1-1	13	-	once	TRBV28	TGTGCCAGCAGACCCGGGGGAAGGACTGAAGCTTTCTTT	CASRPGGRTEAFF
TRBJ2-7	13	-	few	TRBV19	TGTGCCAGTAGTATGGAGCAGGGCTACGAGCAGTACTTC	CASSMEQGYEQYF
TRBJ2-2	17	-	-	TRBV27	TGTGCCAGCAGCATCCACGTGGGCAGATCGAACACCGGGGAGCTGTTTTTT	CASSIHVGRSNTGELFF
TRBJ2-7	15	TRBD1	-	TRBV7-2	TGTGCCAGCAGCTTCGCGGGCGACGGACAGGGAGCGCAGTACTTC	CASSFAGDGQGAQYF
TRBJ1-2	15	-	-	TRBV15	TGTGCCACCAGCAGAGATGAGGTCCCAACCTATGGCTACACCTTC	CATSRDEVPTYGYTF
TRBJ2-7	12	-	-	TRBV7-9	TGTGCCAGCAGCTTAGTTTTCTACGAGCAGTACTTC	CASSLVFYEQYF
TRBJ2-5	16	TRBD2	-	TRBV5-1	TGCGCCAGCAGCTTCGGCGGGAGGGCCGACCAAGAGACCCAGTACTTC	CASSFGGRADQETQYF
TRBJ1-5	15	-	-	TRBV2	TGTGCCAGCAGGAGGGGGGATACTAGCAATCAGCCCCAGCATTTT	CASRRGDTSNQPQHF
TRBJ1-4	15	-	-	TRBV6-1	TGTGCCAGCAGTGAAGCACCCGGCGCCGGTGAAAAACTGTTTTTT	CASSEAPGAGEKLFF
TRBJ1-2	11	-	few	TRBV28	TGTGCCAGCAGTTCCCCAGGCCCCTACACCTTC	CASSSPGPYTF
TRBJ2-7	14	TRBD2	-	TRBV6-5	TGTGCCAGCAGCCAGCGGGAGGGCCCCTACGAGCAGTACTTC	CASSQREGPYEQYF
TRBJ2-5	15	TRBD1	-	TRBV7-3	TGTGCCAGCAGCTTAAATCAGGGGGCGGAGGAGACCCAGTACTTC	CASSLNQGAEETQYF
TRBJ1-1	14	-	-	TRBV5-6	TGTGCCAGCAGCCTAGGAGGTTCGAGCACTGAAGCTTTCTTT	CASSLGGSSTEAFF
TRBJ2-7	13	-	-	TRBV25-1	TGTGCCAGCAGTGATAGGGCCTCCTACGAGCAGTACTTC	CASSDRASYEQYF
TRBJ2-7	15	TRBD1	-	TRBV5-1	TGCGCCAGCAGCTTAAGATCCGGGACAGCCTACGAGCAGTACTTC	CASSLRSGTAYEQYF
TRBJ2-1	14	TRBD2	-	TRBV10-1	TGCGCCAGCAGTGAAGGGACTATATACAATGAGCAGTTCTTC	CASSEGTIYNEQFF
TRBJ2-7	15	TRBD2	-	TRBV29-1	TGCAGCGTTCGGTCTAGGGCGGGAGGGTACTACGAGCAGTACTTC	CSVRSRAGGYYEQYF
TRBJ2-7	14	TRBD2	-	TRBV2	TGTGCCAGCAGGGGGACTAGCTCTTTCTACGAGCAGTACTTC	CASRGTSSFYEQYF
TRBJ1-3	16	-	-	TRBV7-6	TGTGCCAGCAGCCTCAGGAGACAGCACTCTGGAAACACCATATATTTT	CASSLRRQHSGNTIYF
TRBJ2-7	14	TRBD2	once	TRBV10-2	TGCGCCAGCAGGACACTAGCGGGAGTCTACGAGCAGTACTTC	CASRTLAGVYEQYF
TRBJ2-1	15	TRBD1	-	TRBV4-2	TGTGCCAGCAGCCCAAGACAGGGGACCGGACATGAGCAGTTCTTC	CASSPRQGTGHEQFF
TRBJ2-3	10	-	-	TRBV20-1	TGCAGTGTCAGCACAGATACGCAGTATTTT	CSVSTDTQYF
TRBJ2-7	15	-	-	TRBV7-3	TGTGCCAGCAGCGAAACCGGGACTGGAGGCTACGAGCAGTACTTC	CASSETGTGGYEQYF
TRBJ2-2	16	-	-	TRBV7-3	TGTGCCAGCGGTAATACAGGGAAAACGAACACCGGGGAGCTGTTTTTT	CASGNTGKTNTGELFF
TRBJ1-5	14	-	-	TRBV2	TGTGCCAGCAGACCTGACGGAAGCAATCAGCCCCAGCATTTT	CASRPDGSNQPQHF
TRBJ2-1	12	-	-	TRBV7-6	TGTGCCAGCAGTCGGCCGAGAGAGGAGCAGTTCTTC	CASSRPREEQFF
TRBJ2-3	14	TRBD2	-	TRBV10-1	TGCGCCAGCAGCGGGACTAGCGGTACAGATACGCAGTATTTT	CASSGTSGTDTQYF
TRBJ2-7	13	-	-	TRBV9	TGTGCCAGCAGCGTCGGGGAGGCCTACGAGCAGTACTTC	CASSVGEAYEQYF